Listed below are T cell receptor beta chains from one sample, sequenced in a study of regulatory T cells in long-lasting Graves disease. TCRdb recomputed calls from the multiplex PCR reads with MiXCR, one row per CDR3 protein. Altogether a few hundred thousand distinct CDR3 sequences are present, around 15% being singletons, with the ten largest covering roughly 15%. These same records also appear under a second study, on T cells in Graves' hyperthyroidism and ophthalmopathy.

The input for sequencing was peripheral blood mononuclear cells (PBMCs), taken at new diagnosis, from a patient treated with antithyroid drugs. These receptors were obtained from a woman between 50 and 59 years old with Graves disease. Each CDR3 is given with its conserved first and last residue. Each record gives: clone size, D gene, V gene, J gene, CDR3 protein, CDR3 DNA. A D gene is named only where the DNA matches it firmly. Only part of the rows carry a size: once, few, many, or a class if the clone is expanded.

few,TRBD2,TRBV7-6,TRBJ2-7,CASSGVRGPSGRPPDLYYEQYF,TGTGCCAGCAGCGGTGTCCGGGGTCCTAGCGGACGACCCCCCGATCTCTATTACGAGCAGTACTTC
.,TRBD1,TRBV29-1,TRBJ2-4,CSVIGQEDKNIQYF,TGCAGCGTCATAGGACAGGAGGACAAAAACATTCAGTACTTC
many,TRBD2,TRBV24-1,TRBJ2-3,CAVGGGPTDTQYF,TGTGCCGTCGGGGGAGGGCCTACAGATACGCAGTATTTT
many,.,TRBV7-3,TRBJ2-3,CASSLNMADTQYF,TGTGCCAGCAGCTTAAACATGGCAGATACGCAGTATTTT
many,TRBD1,TRBV18,TRBJ1-1,CASSPQEGTGGTEAFF,TGTGCCAGCTCACCGCAGGAGGGGACAGGGGGCACTGAAGCTTTCTTT
many,.,TRBV7-3,TRBJ2-3,CASSLKTGRDTQYF,TGTGCCAGCAGCTTAAAGACGGGGCGGGATACGCAGTATTTT
.,.,TRBV30,TRBJ1-1,CAWRGFRGFTEAFF,TGTGCCTGGAGAGGATTTCGGGGGTTCACTGAAGCTTTCTTT
.,.,TRBV6-4,TRBJ2-1,CASSDSSVQEQFF,TGTGCCAGCAGTGATTCTAGCGTACAGGAGCAGTTCTTC
many,.,TRBV7-3,TRBJ2-2,CASSPSGTSTGELFF,TGTGCCAGCAGCCCGTCCGGCACCTCCACCGGGGAGCTGTTTTTT
.,.,TRBV28,TRBJ2-3,CASSFVEGGTTDTQYF,TGTGCCAGCAGTTTTGTGGAAGGAGGCACCACAGATACGCAGTATTTT
.,.,TRBV6-5,TRBJ1-5,CASSSIGRSGSLNQPQHF,TGTGCCAGCAGTTCCATCGGGAGGTCAGGGAGCCTCAATCAGCCCCAGCATTTT
many,TRBD2,TRBV5-1,TRBJ2-5,CASSKDGTSGNQETQYF,TGCGCCAGCAGCAAAGATGGGACTAGCGGGAATCAAGAGACCCAGTACTTC
few,.,TRBV19,TRBJ2-3,CASSIAGNTDTQYF,TGTGCCAGTAGTATTGCAGGAAACACAGATACGCAGTATTTT
.,TRBD1,TRBV4-2,TRBJ2-7,CASSQEVTGGPYEQYF,TGTGCCAGCAGCCAGGAGGTCACAGGGGGACCCTACGAGCAGTACTTC
few,.,TRBV7-2,TRBJ2-7,CASSLGAFGYEQYF,TGTGCCAGCAGCTTAGGAGCCTTCGGCTACGAGCAGTACTTC
few,.,TRBV9,TRBJ2-7,CASSVAFGGYEQYF,TGTGCCAGCAGCGTAGCCTTTGGAGGTTACGAGCAGTACTTC
.,.,TRBV5-1,TRBJ2-1,CASASGNEQFF,TGCGCCAGCGCTTCAGGGAATGAGCAGTTCTTC
.,TRBD2,TRBV20-1,TRBJ2-3,CSARDYKSGGLDTQYF,TGCAGTGCTAGAGATTATAAGTCGGGAGGGCTGGATACGCAGTATTTT
.,.,TRBV9,TRBJ2-7,CASSAESGISYEQYF,TGTGCCAGCAGCGCGGAATCAGGGATATCGTACGAGCAGTACTTC
many,.,TRBV28,TRBJ2-3,CASSLILRSTDTQYF,TGTGCCAGCAGTTTAATATTGCGGAGCACAGATACGCAGTATTTT
.,TRBD1,TRBV5-4,TRBJ1-1,CASSPGTGGFMNTEAFF,TGTGCCAGCAGCCCCGGGACAGGGGGCTTCATGAACACTGAAGCTTTCTTT
many,.,TRBV7-9,TRBJ2-7,CASSSPATVSYEQYF,TGTGCCAGCAGCTCACCAGCGACAGTCTCCTACGAGCAGTACTTC
.,TRBD1,TRBV18,TRBJ1-5,CASSPGTGPGREPQHF,TGTGCCAGCTCACCGGGGACAGGCCCGGGGCGGGAGCCCCAGCATTTT
.,.,TRBV7-6,TRBJ2-1,CASSPGALKRVQDNEQFF,TGTGCCAGCAGCCCCGGGGCCCTGAAACGGGTCCAGGACAATGAGCAGTTCTTC
many,.,TRBV9,TRBJ2-2,CASSVAPSTGELFF,TGTGCCAGCAGCGTAGCGCCATCCACCGGGGAGCTGTTTTTT
many,TRBD2,TRBV3-1,TRBJ2-1,CASKKMRTSNEQFF,TGTGCCAGCAAAAAGATGAGGACTAGCAATGAGCAGTTCTTC
many,.,TRBV7-8,TRBJ1-5,CASSLVGVSSNQPQHF,TGTGCCAGCAGCTTAGTGGGGGTTTCTAGCAATCAGCCCCAGCATTTT
many,TRBD2,TRBV5-1,TRBJ2-3,CASSFMREGRDTQYF,TGCGCCAGCAGCTTTATGCGGGAGGGCCGAGATACGCAGTATTTT
many,.,TRBV20-1,TRBJ2-1,CSASNRGSSYNEQFF,TGCAGTGCTAGCAATAGGGGAAGCTCCTACAATGAGCAGTTCTTC
many,.,TRBV3-1,TRBJ2-7,CASSQVYEQYF,TGTGCCAGCAGCCAAGTGTACGAGCAGTACTTC
.,.,TRBV10-3,TRBJ1-5,CAISDPRGSNQPQHF,TGTGCCATCAGTGACCCCAGGGGAAGCAATCAGCCCCAGCATTTT
many,.,TRBV2,TRBJ1-1,CASSEGMRGVNTEAFF,TGTGCCAGCAGTGAAGGTATGAGAGGTGTGAACACTGAAGCTTTCTTT
many,.,TRBV5-1,TRBJ2-7,CASSFTRGTYEQYF,TGCGCCAGCAGCTTCACTCGGGGGACCTACGAGCAGTACTTC
once,TRBD1,TRBV4-1,TRBJ1-1,CASSQWVTGGANTEAFF,TGCGCCAGCAGCCAATGGGTAACAGGGGGCGCGAACACTGAAGCTTTCTTT
many,.,TRBV7-2,TRBJ1-2,CASSLERAPHYGYTF,TGTGCCAGCAGCTTAGAAAGGGCCCCTCACTATGGCTACACCTTC
.,.,TRBV11-2,TRBJ1-5,CASSAGRGGPGTQHF,TGTGCCAGCAGCGCGGGCCGAGGGGGGCCGGGGACCCAGCATTTT
.,.,TRBV20-1,TRBJ1-5,CSARKAHTSNQPQHF,TGCAGTGCTAGGAAGGCCCACACTAGCAATCAGCCCCAGCATTTT
few,.,TRBV10-3,TRBJ1-2,CAISSGYLYGYTF,TGTGCCATCAGTTCTGGGTATCTGTATGGCTACACCTTC
few,TRBD1,TRBV10-3,TRBJ2-7,CAISDRQGAQSYEQYF,TGTGCCATCAGTGATAGACAGGGTGCGCAGTCCTACGAGCAGTACTTC
many,TRBD2,TRBV7-9,TRBJ2-3,CASSLAPPGGADTQYF,TGTGCCAGCAGCTTAGCCCCCCCCGGGGGGGCAGATACGCAGTATTTT
.,TRBD2,TRBV2,TRBJ2-2,CASSLLAGITGELFF,TGTGCCAGCAGTTTACTAGCGGGAATCACCGGGGAGCTGTTTTTT
few,.,TRBV11-2,TRBJ2-1,CASSPPTRYDEQFF,TGTGCCAGCAGCCCGCCCACGAGGTACGATGAGCAGTTCTTC
.,TRBD2,TRBV19,TRBJ2-2,CASSIVGLAENTGELFF,TGTGCCAGTAGTATAGTCGGCCTAGCGGAGAACACCGGGGAGCTGTTTTTT
few,TRBD2,TRBV3-1,TRBJ2-1,CASSPTDGLAGVAAYNEQFF,TGTGCCAGCAGCCCTACTGACGGACTAGCGGGCGTGGCGGCCTACAATGAGCAGTTCTTC
few,.,TRBV20-1,TRBJ2-3,CSASFKLTWSDTQYF,TGCAGTGCTAGTTTTAAGCTAACTTGGTCAGATACGCAGTATTTT
many,.,TRBV5-4,TRBJ2-1,CASSLGRRQRDNEQFF,TGTGCCAGCAGCTTGGGTCGGCGTCAGAGGGACAATGAGCAGTTCTTC
many,TRBD2,TRBV28,TRBJ2-3,CASRTLTGTSGITSTDTQYF,TGTGCCAGCAGAACATTAACCGGGACTAGCGGGATTACTAGCACAGATACGCAGTATTTT
.,TRBD2,TRBV19,TRBJ2-7,CASRLAGELYEQYF,TGTGCCAGTCGACTAGCGGGAGAATTGTACGAGCAGTACTTC
few,TRBD2,TRBV6-1,TRBJ2-3,CASSEALAGGGTDTQYF,TGTGCCAGCAGTGAAGCGCTAGCGGGAGGGGGCACAGATACGCAGTATTTT
many,.,TRBV6-5,TRBJ2-5,CASSYPRGTQYF,TGTGCCAGCAGTTACCCGAGGGGGACCCAGTACTTC